The 9 T cell receptor beta chains below were found in one sample sequenced in a study of blood T cell repertoires in COVID-19. Libraries were prepared by immunoSEQ multiplex PCR; TCRdb keeps only in-frame clonotypes and omits some of them. Among tens of thousands of clones listed, 70% to 90% were seen once. Sequenced material: peripheral blood. The receptor source for this set is a man in his sixties or seventies with active or convalescent COVID-19.

The chain is built from TRBV19 and TRBJ1-6, with D perhaps TRBD1 (5 bases). The CDR3 loop spans 15 amino acids. The V gene's germline CDR1 is LNHDA and CDR2 SQIVND (reference sequence). V lost 7 bases to trimming and J lost 4 bases, with 14 bases between them. The CDR3 region is CASMGGSGYNSPLHF. In nucleotides, the CDR3 is TGTGCCAGTATGGGGGGGTCGGGGTATAATTCACCCCTCCACTTT.

This chain links TRBV6-5 with TRBJ1-3; 7 bases match TRBD1. The CDR3 totals 14 residues. The V gene's germline CDR1 is MNHEY and CDR2 SVGAGI. The V gene end was trimmed by 4 bases and the J gene end by 0 bases; junction bases not matched to a gene: 0. CDR3 in DNA: TGTGCCAGCAGTTGGGACAGCTCTGGAAACACCATATATTTT. This sequence encodes CASSWDSSGNTIYF.

The chain uses TRBV29-1 and TRBJ1-1; tentatively, D is TRBD1 (5 bases). Trimming removed 4 bases at V and 3 bases at J, with 9 bases between. The germline gives CDR1 SQVTM, CDR2 ANQGSEA. The CDR3 has 12 residues. CDR3 residues: CSVVGGYTEAFF. The CDR3 DNA sequence: TGCAGCGTTGTCGGGGGGTACACTGAAGCTTTCTTT.

J is TRBJ1-1 and V is TRBV5-1, with no clear D. Germline lookup yields CDR1 SGHRS and CDR2 YFSETQ. V dropped 4 bases and J dropped 3 bases, with 13 bases sitting between them. The CDR3 totals 14 residues. CDR3 loop: CASSAQDSYTEAFF. CDR3 bases: TGCGCCAGCAGCGCCCAGGACTCATACACTGAAGCTTTCTTT.

The CDR3 spells CASSWGQGNNSPLHF. The DNA of the CDR3 is TGTGCCAGCAGCTGGGGACAGGGGAATAATTCACCCCTCCACTTT. The rearrangement uses TRBV4-2 and TRBJ1-6; 10 bases align to TRBD1. Germline CDR1 is LGHNA and CDR2 is YNFKEQ. The CDR3 is 15 residues long. V lost 5 bases to trimming and J lost 5 bases; unmatched junction nucleotides: 3.

V gene TRBV5-4 combines with J gene TRBJ2-3, with D possibly TRBD2 on 5 matching bases. V dropped 0 bases and J dropped 0 bases, with 8 bases sitting between them. The CDR3 loop spans 15 amino acids. Germline V gene data show CDR1 as SGHNT and CDR2 as YYREEE (reference sequence). CDR3 residues: CASSLGAVSTDTQYF. In DNA, the CDR3 is TGTGCCAGCAGCTTGGGAGCGGTTAGCACAGATACGCAGTATTTT. The full variable domain, in which reference TRBV5-4 and TRBJ2-3 provide the parts outside the CDR3, is ETGVTQSPTHLIKTRGQQVTLRCSSQSGHNTVSWYQQALGQGPQFIFQYYREEENGRGNFPPRFSGLQFPNYSSELNVNALELDDSALYLCASSLGAVSTDTQYFGPGTRLTVL.

The rearrangement joins TRBV24-1 to TRBJ2-5; 10 nucleotides align to TRBD2. Looked up from germline, CDR1 is KGHDR and CDR2 is SFDVKD. The CDR3 is 14 residues long. V lost 6 bases and J lost 3; bases outside the gene matches: 3. The CDR3 protein is CATSISGGEETQYF. Here the CDR3 DNA reads TGTGCCACCAGTATCAGCGGGGGGGAAGAGACCCAGTACTTC.

V is TRBV28 and J is TRBJ1-1; 10 positions agree with TRBD1. The CDR3 spans 15 residues. The V gene's germline CDR1 is MDHEN and CDR2 SYDVKM. The V gene end was trimmed by 2 bases and the J gene end by 3 bases; junction bases not matched to a gene: 3. CDR3 sequence reads: CASSLLGQGDTEAFF. CDR3 nucleotides: TGTGCCAGCAGTTTACTAGGACAGGGGGACACTGAAGCTTTCTTT.

V is TRBV4-3 and J is TRBJ2-7; 7 positions agree with TRBD1. The CDR3 loop spans 11 amino acids. The V and J ends lost 4 bases and 9 bases, in that order; junction bases with no gene match: 3. Germline-derived CDR1 and CDR2 are LGHNA and YSLEER. DNA for the CDR3: TGCGCCAGCAGCCTTCAGGGGGTGCAGTACTTC. It is translated as CASSLQGVQYF.